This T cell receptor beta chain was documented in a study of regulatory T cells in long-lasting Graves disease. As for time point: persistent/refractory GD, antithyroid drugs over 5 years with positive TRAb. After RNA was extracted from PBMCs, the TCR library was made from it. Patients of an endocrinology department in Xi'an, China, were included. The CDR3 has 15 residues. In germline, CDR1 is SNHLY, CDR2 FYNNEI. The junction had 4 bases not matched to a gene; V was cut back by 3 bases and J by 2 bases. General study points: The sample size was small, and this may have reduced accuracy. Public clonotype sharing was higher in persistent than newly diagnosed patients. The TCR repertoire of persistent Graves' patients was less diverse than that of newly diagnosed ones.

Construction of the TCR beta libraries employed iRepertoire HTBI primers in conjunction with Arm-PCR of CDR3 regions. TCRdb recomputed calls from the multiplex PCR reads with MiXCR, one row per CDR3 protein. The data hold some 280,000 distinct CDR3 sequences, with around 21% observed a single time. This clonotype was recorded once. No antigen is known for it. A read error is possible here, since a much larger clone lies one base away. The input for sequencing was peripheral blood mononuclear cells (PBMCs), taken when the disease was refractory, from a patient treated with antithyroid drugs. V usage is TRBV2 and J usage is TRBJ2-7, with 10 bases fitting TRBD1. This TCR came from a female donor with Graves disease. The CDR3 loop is CASSDGGTGAYEQYF. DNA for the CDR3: TGTGCCAGCAGTGACGGAGGGACAGGGGCCTACGAGCAGTACTTC.